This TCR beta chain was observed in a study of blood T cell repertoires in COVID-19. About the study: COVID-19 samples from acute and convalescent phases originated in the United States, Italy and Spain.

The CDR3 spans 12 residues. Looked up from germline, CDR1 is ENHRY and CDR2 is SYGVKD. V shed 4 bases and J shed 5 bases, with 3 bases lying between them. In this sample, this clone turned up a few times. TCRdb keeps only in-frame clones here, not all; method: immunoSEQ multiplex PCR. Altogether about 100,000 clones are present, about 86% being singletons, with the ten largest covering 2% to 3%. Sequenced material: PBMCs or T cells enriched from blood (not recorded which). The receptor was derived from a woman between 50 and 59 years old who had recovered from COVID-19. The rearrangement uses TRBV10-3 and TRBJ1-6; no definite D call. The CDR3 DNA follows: TGTGCCATCAGTGCGGATAATTCACCCCTCCACTTT. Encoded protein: CAISADNSPLHF.